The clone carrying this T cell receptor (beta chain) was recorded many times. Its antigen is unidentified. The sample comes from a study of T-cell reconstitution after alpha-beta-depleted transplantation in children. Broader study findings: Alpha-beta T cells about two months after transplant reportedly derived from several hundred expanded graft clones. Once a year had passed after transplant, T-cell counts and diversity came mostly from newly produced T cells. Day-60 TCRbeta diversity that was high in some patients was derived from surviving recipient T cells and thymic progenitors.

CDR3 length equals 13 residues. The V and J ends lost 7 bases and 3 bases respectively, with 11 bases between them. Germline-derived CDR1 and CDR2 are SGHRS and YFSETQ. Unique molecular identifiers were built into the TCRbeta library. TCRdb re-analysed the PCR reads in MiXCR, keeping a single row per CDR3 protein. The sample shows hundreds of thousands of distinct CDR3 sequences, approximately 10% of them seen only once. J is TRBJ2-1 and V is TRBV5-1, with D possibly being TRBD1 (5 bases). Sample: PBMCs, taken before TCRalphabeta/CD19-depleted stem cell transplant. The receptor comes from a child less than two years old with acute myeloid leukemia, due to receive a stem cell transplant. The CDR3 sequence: CASYRSDYNEQFF. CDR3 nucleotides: TGCGCCAGCTACAGGTCAGACTACAATGAGCAGTTCTTC.